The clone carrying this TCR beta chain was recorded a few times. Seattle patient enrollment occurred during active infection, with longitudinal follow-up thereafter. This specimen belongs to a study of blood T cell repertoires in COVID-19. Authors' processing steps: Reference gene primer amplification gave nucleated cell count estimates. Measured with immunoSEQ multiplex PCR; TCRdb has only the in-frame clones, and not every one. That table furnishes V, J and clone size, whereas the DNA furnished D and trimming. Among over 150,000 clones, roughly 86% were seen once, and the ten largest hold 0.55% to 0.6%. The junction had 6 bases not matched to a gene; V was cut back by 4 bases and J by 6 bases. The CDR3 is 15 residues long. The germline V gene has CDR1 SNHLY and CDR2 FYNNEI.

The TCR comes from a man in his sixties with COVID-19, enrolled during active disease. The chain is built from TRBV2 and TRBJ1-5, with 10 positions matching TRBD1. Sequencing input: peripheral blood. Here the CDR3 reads CASSVRDRGSQPQHF. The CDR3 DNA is TGTGCCAGCAGTGTCCGGGACAGGGGATCTCAGCCCCAGCATTTT.